These 18 T cell receptor beta chains share one sample of origin, sequenced in a study of CD8 T cells in ankylosing spondylitis. General observations from the study: A motif in TCR beta, a set of seven to nine highly homologous variants, appeared characteristic of ankylosing spondylitis blood.

Their cognate antigens are unknown. MiXCR was run by TCRdb on the 5' RACE reads, yielding one entry per CDR3 protein. The table has about 800,000 distinct CDR3 sequences, roughly 12% seen once. Specimen: blood, either unsorted or a sorted T cell fraction (not recorded which). The receptors here all came from a male donor with ankylosing spondylitis.

This clonotype came up a few times. The chain recombines TRBV2 with TRBJ2-7, with a weak D call TRBD2 (5 bases). The CDR3 has 12 amino acids. Deletions cut 6 bases from V and 2 bases from J, with 8 bases between. From germline, CDR1 is SNHLY and CDR2 FYNNEI. The CDR3 DNA reads TGTGCCAGCAGGGGAGAGGCCTACGAGCAGTACTTC. This gives the protein CASRGEAYEQYF.

In this sample, this clonotype turned up a few times. The chain is built from TRBV18 and TRBJ2-3; 7 bases fit TRBD2. Germline-derived CDR1 and CDR2 are KGHSH and LQKENI. Trimming removed 3 bases from V and 8 bases from J; junction bases left unmatched: 14. This CDR3 spans 16 amino acids. The CDR3 DNA sequence: TGTGCCAGCTCACCGCTTGGAGCAGCGGGAAGGGGTACGCAGTATTTT. Translation: CASSPLGAAGRGTQYF.

V and J are TRBV7-8 and TRBJ2-1, with D perhaps being TRBD1 or TRBD2 (5 bases each). Per germline, CDR1 SGHVS and CDR2 FQNEAQ. V gave up 3 bases and J gave up 8 bases, with 11 bases separating them. The CDR3 is 13 amino acids. CDR3 DNA: TGTGCCAGCAGCTTGAGGGGCAGGGATGAGCAGTTCTTC. Translating gives CASSLRGRDEQFF.

This clonotype occurred a few times. CDR3 residues: CSSTSGGAWETQYF. CDR3 bases: TGCAGTTCCACTAGCGGGGGGGCCTGGGAGACCCAGTACTTC. The chain uses TRBV20-1 and TRBJ2-5; 13 bases match TRBD2. Germline V gives CDR1 DFQATT, CDR2 SNEGSKA (reference sequence). V lost 8 bases, J lost 5 bases, and 8 bases stayed unmatched. The CDR3 runs 14 residues.

The chain couples TRBV28 to TRBJ2-7, with D perhaps given as TRBD1 or TRBD2 (5 bases each). V was trimmed by 10 bases and J by 0 bases, leaving 16 bases between them. This CDR3 contains 14 residues. Germline V gene sequence: CDR1 MDHEN, CDR2 SYDVKM. CDR3 nucleotides: TGTGCCACCTGCCGGGACCCTAGCTCCTACGAGCAGTACTTC. Translated: CATCRDPSSYEQYF.

The V and J genes are TRBV7-9 and TRBJ2-3, with D uncertain. Germline CDR1 SEHNR, CDR2 FQNEAQ (reference sequence). Deletions cut 4 bases from V and 6 bases from J, with 14 bases between. The CDR3 spans 14 residues. CDR3: CASSSRPPPDTQYF. CDR3 bases: TGTGCCAGCAGCTCCCGACCGCCCCCTGATACGCAGTATTTT. Full variable domain (missing parts from reference TRBV7-9 and TRBJ2-3): DTGVSQNPRHKITKRGQNVTFRCDPISEHNRLYWYRQTLGQGPEFLTYFQNEAQLEKSRLLSDRFSAERPKGSFSTLEIQRTEQGDSAMYLCASSSRPPPDTQYFGPGTRLTVL.

This clonotype was counted only a few times. In DNA, the CDR3 is TGTGCCAGCAGCTCCAAGCCGACGGCCGGGGGGTCCTACGAGCAGTACTTC. Translation gives CASSSKPTAGGSYEQYF. The chain links TRBV27 to TRBJ2-7; 7 bases map to TRBD2. The CDR3 is made up of 17 amino acids. Germline CDR1 reads MNHEY; CDR2 reads SMNVEV (reference sequence). With V trimmed by 6 bases and J by 1 base, 15 bases remained unmatched.

The genes are TRBV28 and TRBJ1-3, with D unclear. Between the trimmed V and J ends, which lost 7 bases and 1 base, there was a span of 8 bases. The CDR3 sequence is 13 residues long. CDR1 and CDR2 from the germline V gene are MDHEN and SYDVKM. The CDR3: CASTRWSGNTIYF. The CDR3, as DNA: TGTGCCAGCACCCGGTGGTCTGGAAACACCATATATTTT.

This chain uses TRBV20-1 with TRBJ2-3, with D perhaps TRBD1 (6 bases). The V end was cut by 6 bases, the J end by 1 base, with 17 bases between. CDR3 length: 15 residues. CDR1 is DFQATT and CDR2 is SNEGSKA in the germline V gene (reference sequence). CDR3 bases: TGCAGTGCGCTACAGGGCCCTAGAGGCACAGATACGCAGTATTTT. This gives the protein CSALQGPRGTDTQYF.

This clonotype turned up a few times. V and J are TRBV28 and TRBJ1-5; unclear D gene. The CDR3 runs to 14 residues. With 4 bases removed from V and 1 base from J, the gap between germline ends came to 8 bases. Germline CDR1 reads MDHEN; CDR2 reads SYDVKM. CDR3 coding DNA: TGTGCCAGCAGTTCGGCTCAAAGCAATCAGCCCCAGCATTTT. This translates into CASSSAQSNQPQHF.

V usage is TRBV20-1 and J usage is TRBJ1-4; 9 bases align to TRBD1. V shed 6 bases and J 8 bases; nucleotides not matched to a gene: 13. The CDR3 covers 15 residues. The germline gives CDR1 DFQATT, CDR2 SNEGSKA (reference sequence). The DNA of the CDR3 is TGCAGTGCCGCGAATCCGGGACAGGGAAACGAAAAACTGTTTTTT. Its protein is CSAANPGQGNEKLFF.

This chain connects TRBV7-8 to TRBJ2-3; D is ambiguous. Trimming stripped 5 bases from V and 2 bases from J, with 14 bases between. This CDR3 comprises 15 residues. Germline assignment: CDR1 SGHVS and CDR2 FQNEAQ. CDR3 residues: CASSPRRRPTDTQYF. CDR3 DNA sequence: TGTGCCAGCAGCCCTCGGCGAAGACCCACAGATACGCAGTATTTT.

This clonotype was counted a few times. The chain has TRBV2 and TRBJ2-5; D unclear. CDR1 is SNHLY, CDR2 FYNNEI, per germline. The CDR3 is 14 residues long. Trimming took off 3 bases at V and 3 bases at J, with 11 bases between the two ends. The CDR3 here is CASSEGRLKETQYF. CDR3 bases: TGTGCCAGCAGTGAGGGTCGGCTTAAAGAGACCCAGTACTTC.

Many counts were recorded for this clonotype. The CDR3 loop is CSARTRTMIMDTQYF. The DNA for the CDR3 is TGCAGTGCTAGAACGCGGACAATGATCATGGATACGCAGTATTTT. This chain joins TRBV20-1 and TRBJ2-3, with D possibly TRBD1 on 5 matching bases. This CDR3 region has 15 residues. The V and J ends lost 2 bases and 6 bases respectively, with 18 bases between them. Germline-derived CDR1 and CDR2 are DFQATT and SNEGSKA (reference sequence).

This clonotype was detected many times. The V call is TRBV20-1, the J call TRBJ2-1; D is possibly TRBD1 (6 bases). V was clipped by 1 base and J by 0 bases, with 10 bases between them. Per germline, CDR1 DFQATT and CDR2 SNEGSKA (reference sequence). This CDR3 spans 15 amino acids. As DNA, the CDR3 is TGCAGTGCTAGAGGTGGACAGTTCTCCTACAATGAGCAGTTCTTC. Its translation is CSARGGQFSYNEQFF.

This rearrangement joins TRBV4-2 to TRBJ1-1, with 9 nucleotides matching TRBD1. The CDR3 is made up of 20 amino acids. The trim removed 4 bases at V and 0 bases at J, leaving 18 bases unmatched. In germline, CDR1 is LGHNA, CDR2 YNFKEQ. The CDR3 nucleotides are TGTGCCAGCAGCCCGATCCGACCGACAGGGGGGCGACGACTGAACACTGAAGCTTTCTTT. This gives the protein CASSPIRPTGGRRLNTEAFF.

This clonotype was seen a handful of times. The CDR3 DNA reads as TGTGCCTGGAGTGGGGACGGAGCCCCTGGAAACACCATATATTTT. It codes for CAWSGDGAPGNTIYF. This chain links TRBV30 with TRBJ1-3, with a possible D match to TRBD1 (5 bases). Germline loops: CDR1 GTSNPN, CDR2 SVGIG (reference sequence). This CDR3 region has 15 residues. V lost 1 base to trimming and J lost 2 bases, with 12 bases between them. Supplemented by reference TRBV30 and TRBJ1-3, the full variable domain reads SQTIHQWPATLVQPVGSPLSLECTVEGTSNPNLYWYRQAAGRGLQLLFYSVGIGQISSEVPQNLSASRPQDRQFILSSKKLLLSDSGFYLCAWSGDGAPGNTIYFGEGSWLTVV.

This clonotype was detected only a few times. Here the CDR3 reads CASSFRTPSTDTQYF. DNA of the CDR3: TGTGCCAGCAGTTTTCGGACACCAAGCACAGATACGCAGTATTTT. The chain couples TRBV6-5 to TRBJ2-3; weak D call: TRBD1 (5 bases). CDR1 is MNHEY and CDR2 is SVGAGI in the germline V gene. CDR3 length: 15 residues. The V and J ends lost 4 bases and 0 bases respectively, with 11 bases between them.